The entry that follows covers one TCR beta chain sequence. The data were obtained in a study of control samples from healthy donors and cancer patients. Generated by immunoSEQ multiplex PCR, the TCRdb table keeps only in-frame clones and is missing some. This sample has 70,000 or so clones; roughly 91% occur once, and the top ten carry about a fifth. Sequenced: PBMCs. This TCR was recovered from a man aged 55 to 70 with lung cancer.

Here the CDR3 reads CASSLLQGASGNQPQHF. CDR3 sequence (DNA): TGTGCCAGCAGCTTACTACAGGGGGCATCGGGCAATCAGCCCCAGCATTTT. This chain uses TRBV5-8 with TRBJ1-5, with 9 bases lining up with TRBD1. The CDR3 is 17 amino acids. CDR1 SGHTS and CDR2 YDEGEE come from the germline V gene. J lost 2 bases, V lost 2 bases, and 8 bases had no gene match.